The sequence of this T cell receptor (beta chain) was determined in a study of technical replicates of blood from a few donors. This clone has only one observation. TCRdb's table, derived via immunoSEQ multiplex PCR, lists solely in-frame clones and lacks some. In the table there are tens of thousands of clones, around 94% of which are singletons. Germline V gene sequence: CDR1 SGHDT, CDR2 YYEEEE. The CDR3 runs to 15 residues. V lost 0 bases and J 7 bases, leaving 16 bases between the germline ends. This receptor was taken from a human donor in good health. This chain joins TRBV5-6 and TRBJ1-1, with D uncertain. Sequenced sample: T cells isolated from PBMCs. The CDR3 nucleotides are TGTGCCAGCAGCTTGGTCGGGGTAGGTATAGGTGAAGCTTTCTTT. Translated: CASSLVGVGIGEAFF.